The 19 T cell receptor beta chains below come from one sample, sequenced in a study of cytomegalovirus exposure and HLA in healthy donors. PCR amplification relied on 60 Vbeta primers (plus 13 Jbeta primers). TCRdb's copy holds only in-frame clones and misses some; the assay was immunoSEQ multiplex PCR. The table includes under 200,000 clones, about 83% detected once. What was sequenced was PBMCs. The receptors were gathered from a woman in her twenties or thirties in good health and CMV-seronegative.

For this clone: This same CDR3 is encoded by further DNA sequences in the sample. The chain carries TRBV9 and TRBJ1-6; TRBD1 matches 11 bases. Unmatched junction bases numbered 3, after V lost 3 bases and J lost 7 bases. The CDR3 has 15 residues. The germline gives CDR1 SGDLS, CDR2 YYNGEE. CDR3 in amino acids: CASSAGQGANSPLHF. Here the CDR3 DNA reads TGTGCCAGCAGCGCCGGACAGGGGGCCAATTCACCCCTCCACTTT.

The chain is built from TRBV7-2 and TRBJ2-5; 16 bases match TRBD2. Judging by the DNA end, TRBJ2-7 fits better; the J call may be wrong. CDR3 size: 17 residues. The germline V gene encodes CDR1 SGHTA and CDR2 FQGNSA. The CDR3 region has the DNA TGTGCCAGCAGCTTAGGGGGGACTAGCGGGAGGGCCCACGAGCAGTACTTC. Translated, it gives CASSLGGTSGRAHEQYF.

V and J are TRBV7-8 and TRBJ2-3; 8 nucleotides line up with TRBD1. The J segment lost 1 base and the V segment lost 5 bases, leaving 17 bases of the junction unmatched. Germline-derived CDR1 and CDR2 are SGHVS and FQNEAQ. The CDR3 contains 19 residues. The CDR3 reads CASSLPGTGRFARTDTQYF. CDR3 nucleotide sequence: TGTGCCAGCAGCCTACCCGGGACAGGACGATTTGCCCGCACAGATACGCAGTATTTT.

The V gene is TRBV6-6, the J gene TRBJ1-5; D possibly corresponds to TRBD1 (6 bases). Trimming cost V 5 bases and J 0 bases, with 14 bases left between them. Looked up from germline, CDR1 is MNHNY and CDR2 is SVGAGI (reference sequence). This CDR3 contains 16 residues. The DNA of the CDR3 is TGTGCCAGCAGTAAATCGGACAGAGGTAGCAATCAGCCCCAGCATTTT. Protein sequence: CASSKSDRGSNQPQHF.

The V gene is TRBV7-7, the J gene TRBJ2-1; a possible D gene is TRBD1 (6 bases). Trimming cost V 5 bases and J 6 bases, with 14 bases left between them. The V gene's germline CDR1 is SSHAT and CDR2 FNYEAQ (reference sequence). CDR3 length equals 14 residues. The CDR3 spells CASSATPGVNEQFF. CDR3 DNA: TGTGCCAGCAGCGCTACTCCAGGGGTCAATGAGCAGTTCTTC.

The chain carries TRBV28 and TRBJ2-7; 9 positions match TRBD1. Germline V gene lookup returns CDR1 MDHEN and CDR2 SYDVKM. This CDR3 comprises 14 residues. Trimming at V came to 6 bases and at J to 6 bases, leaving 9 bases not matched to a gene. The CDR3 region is CASRWGQGGGEQYF. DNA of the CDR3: TGTGCCAGCAGGTGGGGACAGGGTGGGGGCGAGCAGTACTTC.

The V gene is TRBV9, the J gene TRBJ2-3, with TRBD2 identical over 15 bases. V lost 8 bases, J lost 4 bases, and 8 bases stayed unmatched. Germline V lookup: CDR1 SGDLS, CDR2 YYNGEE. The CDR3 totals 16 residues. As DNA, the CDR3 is TGTGCCAGTCTCCCGGGACTAGCGGGAGGATCAGATACGCAGTATTTT. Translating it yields CASLPGLAGGSDTQYF. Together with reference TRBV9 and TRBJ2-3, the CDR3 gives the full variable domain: DSGVTQTPKHLITATGQRVTLRCSPRSGDLSVYWYQQSLDQGLQFLIQYYNGEERAKGNILERFSAQQFPDLHSELNLSSLELGDSALYFCASLPGLAGGSDTQYFGPGTRLTVL.

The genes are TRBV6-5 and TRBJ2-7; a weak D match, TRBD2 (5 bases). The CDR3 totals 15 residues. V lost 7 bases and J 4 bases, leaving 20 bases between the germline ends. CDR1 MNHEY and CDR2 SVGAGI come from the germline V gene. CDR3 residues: CASTLREGFQYEQYF. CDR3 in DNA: TGTGCCAGCACCCTACGGGAAGGTTTTCAGTACGAGCAGTACTTC.

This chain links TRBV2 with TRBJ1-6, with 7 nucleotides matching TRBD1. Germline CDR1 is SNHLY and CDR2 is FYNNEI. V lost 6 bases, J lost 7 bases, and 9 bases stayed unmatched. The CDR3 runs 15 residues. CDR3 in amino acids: CASRAGQWNNSPLHF. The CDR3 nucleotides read TGTGCCAGCAGGGCGGGACAGTGGAACAATTCACCCCTCCACTTT.

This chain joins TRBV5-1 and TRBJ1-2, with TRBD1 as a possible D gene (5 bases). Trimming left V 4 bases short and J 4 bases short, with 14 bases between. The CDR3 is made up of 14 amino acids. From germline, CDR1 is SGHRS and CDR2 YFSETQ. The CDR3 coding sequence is TGCGCCAGCAGCGCCGACCAGGGAGGCTATGGCTACACCTTC. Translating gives CASSADQGGYGYTF.

This CDR3 reads CASSLVWQDTEAFF. The CDR3 DNA reads TGTGCCAGCAGTTTAGTTTGGCAGGACACTGAAGCTTTCTTT. The chain carries TRBV27 and TRBJ1-1; D is ambiguous. The germline V and J ends were trimmed by 2 bases and 3 bases, with 10 bases remaining between them. Germline V gene lookup returns CDR1 MNHEY and CDR2 SMNVEV (reference sequence). This CDR3 is built from 14 residues.

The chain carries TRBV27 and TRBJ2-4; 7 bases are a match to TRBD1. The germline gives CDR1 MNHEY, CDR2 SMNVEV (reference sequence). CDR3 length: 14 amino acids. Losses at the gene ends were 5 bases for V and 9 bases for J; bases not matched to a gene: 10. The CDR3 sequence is CASSLQTGRGIQYF. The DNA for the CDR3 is TGTGCCAGCAGTCTCCAGACAGGGCGAGGCATTCAGTACTTC.

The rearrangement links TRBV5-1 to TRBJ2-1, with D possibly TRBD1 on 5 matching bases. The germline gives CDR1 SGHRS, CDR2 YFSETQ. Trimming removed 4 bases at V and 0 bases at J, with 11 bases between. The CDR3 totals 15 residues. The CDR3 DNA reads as TGCGCCAGCAGCCTTCGACAGCCCTCCTACAATGAGCAGTTCTTC. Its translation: CASSLRQPSYNEQFF.

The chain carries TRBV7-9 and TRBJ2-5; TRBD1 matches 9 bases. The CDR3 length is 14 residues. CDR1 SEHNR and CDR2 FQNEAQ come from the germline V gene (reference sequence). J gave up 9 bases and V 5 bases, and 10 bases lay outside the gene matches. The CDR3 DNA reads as TGTGCCAGCAGCCCGGACAGGGGAAGGTCGGCCCAGTACTTC. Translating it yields CASSPDRGRSAQYF.

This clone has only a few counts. CDR3 protein: CASSFDTLNTEAFF. CDR3 coding DNA: TGTGCCAGCAGCTTCGACACCCTGAACACTGAAGCTTTCTTT. This chain connects TRBV5-4 to TRBJ1-1, with D unclear. V lost 2 bases to trimming and J lost 0 bases, with 8 bases between them. The germline V gene encodes CDR1 SGHNT and CDR2 YYREEE (reference sequence). The CDR3 consists of 14 residues.

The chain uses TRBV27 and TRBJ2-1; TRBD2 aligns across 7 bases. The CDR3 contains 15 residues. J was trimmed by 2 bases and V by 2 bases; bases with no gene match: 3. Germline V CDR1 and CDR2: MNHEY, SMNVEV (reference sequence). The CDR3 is CASSLLAVPYNEQFF. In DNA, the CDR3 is TGTGCCAGCAGTTTACTAGCGGTGCCCTACAATGAGCAGTTCTTC.

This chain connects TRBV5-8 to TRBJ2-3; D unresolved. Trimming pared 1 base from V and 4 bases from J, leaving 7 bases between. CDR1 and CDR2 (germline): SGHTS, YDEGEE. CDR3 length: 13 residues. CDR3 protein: CASSLFQADTQYF. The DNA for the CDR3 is TGTGCCAGCAGCTTGTTTCAGGCAGATACGCAGTATTTT.

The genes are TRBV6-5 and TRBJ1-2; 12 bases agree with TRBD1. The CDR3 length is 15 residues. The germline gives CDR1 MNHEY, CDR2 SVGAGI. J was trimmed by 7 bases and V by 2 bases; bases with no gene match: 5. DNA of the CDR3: TGTGCCAGCAGTTACGAGGGACAGGGGGCACGTGGCTACACCTTC. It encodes CASSYEGQGARGYTF.

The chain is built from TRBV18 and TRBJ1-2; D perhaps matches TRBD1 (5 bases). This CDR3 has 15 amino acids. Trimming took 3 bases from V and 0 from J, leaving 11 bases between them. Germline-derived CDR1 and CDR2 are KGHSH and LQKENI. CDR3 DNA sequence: TGTGCCAGCTCACCCGACAGCGCGACTAACTATGGCTACACCTTC. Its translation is CASSPDSATNYGYTF.